This T cell receptor (beta chain) was recovered during a study of blood T cell repertoires in COVID-19. About the research overall: Italy, Spain and the United States were the sources of the convalescent and acute COVID-19 samples. T cells, B-cell-depleted T cells, or PBMCs provided the cDNA or gDNA that served as material.

Germline V gives CDR1 MDHEN, CDR2 SYDVKM. V was cut by 6 bases and J by 0 bases, with 6 bases left in between. The CDR3 contains 13 residues. In the original processing: Counts of nucleated cells, estimated from reference gene primer amplification, were obtained. TCRdb's table, derived via immunoSEQ multiplex PCR, lists solely in-frame clones and lacks some. V and J calls and clone size follow that table, whereas D and trimming were derived from the DNA. The table lists 65,000 to 85,000 clones, roughly 91% of them singletons. The chain links TRBV28 to TRBJ1-3; D is unclear. Sequenced material: peripheral blood. The source is a young woman with acute or convalescent COVID-19. CDR3 in DNA: TGTGCCAGCAGGGAGAGCTCTGGAAACACCATATATTTT. Its translation is CASRESSGNTIYF.